The 30 T cell receptor beta chains below were found in one sample sequenced in a study of T cell responses to AZD1222 COVID-19 vaccine. Assay: immunoSEQ multiplex PCR; the TCRdb copy retains only in-frame clones and omits some. The sample contains about 100,000 clones, about 85% of which appear only once. This specimen consisted of peripheral blood, obtained on day 0 of AZD1222 vaccination. These receptors were taken from an adult in good health.

CDR3 in DNA: TGTGCCAGCAGCGGGGATCCTAAGGACCCCTCCTACAATGAGCAGTTCTTC. Its translation is CASSGDPKDPSYNEQFF. V gene TRBV9 combines with J gene TRBJ2-1; D is unclear. CDR3 length: 17 amino acids. CDR1 is SGDLS and CDR2 is YYNGEE in the germline V gene. V was trimmed by 3 bases and J by 0 bases, leaving 16 bases between them.

The chain recombines TRBV9 with TRBJ2-1; D is ambiguous. Trimming pared 0 bases from V and 4 bases from J, leaving 5 bases between. Germline CDR1 and CDR2: SGDLS and YYNGEE. The CDR3 contains 13 residues. CDR3: CASSVDWYNEQFF. CDR3 in DNA: TGTGCCAGCAGCGTAGATTGGTACAATGAGCAGTTCTTC.

The chain employs TRBV6-2 or TRBV6-3 and TRBJ2-1; D might be TRBD2 (6 bases). V was cut by 2 bases and J by 13 bases, with 9 bases left in between. The germline V gene has CDR1 MNHEY and CDR2 SVGEGT. The CDR3 is made up of 11 amino acids. As DNA, the CDR3 is TGTGCCAGCAGTTACCCGGGGGATCAGTTCTTC. It codes for CASSYPGDQFF.

V gene TRBV6-5 combines with J gene TRBJ2-7, with unresolved D. Germline CDR1 MNHEY, CDR2 SVGAGI. V was cut by 4 bases and J by 6 bases, with 7 bases left in between. The CDR3 sequence is 11 residues long. CDR3 amino acids: CASSSPGEQYF. In DNA form, the CDR3 reads TGTGCCAGCAGTTCCCCGGGCGAGCAGTACTTC.

This clone was found once. The chain combines TRBV6-2 or TRBV6-3 with TRBJ2-7, with D possibly being TRBD2 (7 bases). V was cut by 2 bases and J by 0 bases, with 17 bases left in between. CDR1 and CDR2 from the germline V gene are MNHEY and SVGEGT. The CDR3 loop spans 17 amino acids. The CDR3 DNA reads as TGTGCCAGCAGTTACGACCTACGGGGGGACAACTCCTACGAGCAGTACTTC. Its translation is CASSYDLRGDNSYEQYF.

Only a few counts were recorded for this clone. The CDR3, as DNA: TGTGCCAGCAGCTTTGTGGGCCCCAGGGAGGTGTATGGCTACACCTTC. Translation gives CASSFVGPREVYGYTF. The V gene is TRBV12-1, the J gene TRBJ1-2. TRBV12-1 is a pseudogene. This CDR3 comprises 16 residues.

The CDR3 spells CASSLAGPYEQYF. The CDR3 DNA follows: TGTGCCAGCAGTTTAGCTGGCCCTTACGAGCAGTACTTC. The chain couples TRBV12-3 or TRBV12-4 to TRBJ2-7, with D unresolved. Trimming took 0 bases from V and 4 from J, leaving 7 bases between them. The CDR3 sequence is 13 residues long.

This chain links TRBV28 with TRBJ1-6, with D perhaps matching TRBD1 (5 bases). Germline V gene sequence: CDR1 MDHEN, CDR2 SYDVKM. The CDR3 is made up of 12 amino acids. The CDR3 DNA sequence: TGTGGGAGCGACAGACCGGGCTCACCCCTCCACTTT. Translated: CGSDRPGSPLHF.

This rearrangement joins TRBV9 to TRBJ1-6; the D gene is possibly TRBD1 (5 bases). V dropped 0 bases and J dropped 8 bases, with 12 bases sitting between them. Looked up from germline, CDR1 is SGDLS and CDR2 is YYNGEE. The CDR3 is 15 residues long. CDR3 amino acids: CASSVELRADSPLHF. The CDR3 DNA is TGTGCCAGCAGCGTAGAGCTCAGGGCTGATTCACCCCTCCACTTT.

V is TRBV10-3 and J is TRBJ1-1; D is undetermined. V lost 2 bases and J lost 9, with 22 bases in between. This CDR3 is 16 amino acids long. From germline, CDR1 is ENHRY and CDR2 SYGVKD. DNA of the CDR3: TGTGCCATCAGTGAGGCGAGAAAGTCCCCGGAGGTTCAAGCTTTCTTT. Protein sequence: CAISEARKSPEVQAFF.

The chain carries TRBV27 and TRBJ2-7, with D perhaps TRBD2 (5 bases). V lost 9 bases and J lost 2, with 14 bases in between. Per germline, CDR1 MNHEY and CDR2 SMNVEV (reference sequence). This CDR3 comprises 13 residues. The CDR3 coding sequence is TGTGCCAGTGGAGGACTTACTCCCTACGAGCAGTACTTC. This translates into CASGGLTPYEQYF.

This rearrangement joins TRBV9 to TRBJ1-2; possible D gene TRBD1, 5 bases. CDR1 and CDR2 (germline): SGDLS, YYNGEE. The CDR3 covers 16 residues. V was clipped by 3 bases and J by 6 bases, with 21 bases between them. The CDR3 nucleotides read TGTGCCAGCAGCGCCCCCCCGGGACTGAACTTTGATGGCTACACCTTC. Translation gives CASSAPPGLNFDGYTF.

In the case of this clone: A read error may account for a junction end that differs from germline. Other DNA sequences in this specimen translate into the identical CDR3. The chain is built from TRBV5-1 and TRBJ1-2; tentatively, D is TRBD1 (6 bases). The CDR3 loop spans 14 amino acids. Looked up from germline, CDR1 is SGHRS and CDR2 is YFSETQ. In DNA form, the CDR3 reads TGCGCCAGCAGTTTGGGGGGCTCTAACTATGGCTACACCTTC. Translating it yields CASSLGGSNYGYTF.

This sequence joins TRBV7-2 and TRBJ2-3, with 9 bases fitting TRBD1. The CDR3 covers 16 residues. CDR1 and CDR2 (germline): SGHTA, FQGNSA. V shed 5 bases and J 5 bases; nucleotides not matched to a gene: 11. This CDR3 is CASSPLRTGVLDTQYF. As DNA, the CDR3 is TGTGCCAGCAGCCCTCTTCGGACAGGGGTGTTAGATACGCAGTATTTT.

The chain has TRBV4-3 and TRBJ1-3, with unresolved D. Trimming cost V 0 bases and J 1 base, with 22 bases left between them. In germline, CDR1 is LGHNA, CDR2 YSLEER. The CDR3 sequence is 20 residues long. As DNA, the CDR3 is TGCGCCAGCAGCCAAGATCGCCAAGATATGACGGAGTATTCTGGAAACACCATATATTTT. It is translated as CASSQDRQDMTEYSGNTIYF.

The V gene is TRBV7-2, the J gene TRBJ1-6, with 7 bases aligning to TRBD1. V lost 5 bases and J lost 6; bases outside the gene matches: 7. The CDR3 extends over 15 amino acids. Looked up from germline, CDR1 is SGHTA and CDR2 is FQGNSA. CDR3 loop: CASSLTTGANSPLHF. CDR3 coding DNA: TGTGCCAGCAGCCTGACTACAGGGGCTAATTCACCCCTCCACTTT.

The rearrangement links TRBV11-2 to TRBJ1-6; the D is unclear. Germline V gene sequence: CDR1 SGHAT, CDR2 FQNNGV. The CDR3 spans 17 residues. Deletions cut 4 bases from V and 0 bases from J, with 13 bases between. The CDR3 is CASSSRKVSSYNSPLHF. CDR3 DNA: TGTGCCAGCAGCTCTCGGAAAGTGAGCTCCTATAATTCACCCCTCCACTTT.

The V and J genes are TRBV2 and TRBJ2-7; D not resolved. With 6 bases removed from V and 4 bases from J, the gap between germline ends came to 16 bases. The CDR3 spans 14 residues. Germline V gene sequence: CDR1 SNHLY, CDR2 FYNNEI. The CDR3 spells CASSPARIPYEQYF. For the CDR3, the DNA is TGTGCCAGCAGCCCGGCGAGGATTCCTTACGAGCAGTACTTC.

The chain couples TRBV5-1 to TRBJ1-2, with D perhaps TRBD1 (5 bases). This CDR3 is built from 14 residues. Trimming took 4 bases from V and 2 from J, leaving 12 bases between them. Per germline, CDR1 SGHRS and CDR2 YFSETQ. The CDR3 nucleotides are TGCGCCAGCAGCCCAGGGACGGTGAACTATGGCTACACCTTC. This codes for CASSPGTVNYGYTF.

This chain joins TRBV5-8 and TRBJ1-5; TRBD1 is a possible D gene (5 bases). The CDR3 spans 13 residues. Germline loops: CDR1 SGHTS, CDR2 YDEGEE. The ends were cut back, 0 bases at V and 7 bases at J, with 8 bases in the middle. Here the CDR3 reads CASSLGGLQPQHF. The CDR3 coding sequence is TGTGCCAGCAGCTTGGGGGGCCTGCAGCCCCAGCATTTT.

The V gene is TRBV10-3, the J gene TRBJ2-1; 13 bases are shared with TRBD2. The CDR3 has 15 amino acids. Germline lookup yields CDR1 ENHRY and CDR2 SYGVKD. Germline trimming cut 6 bases from V and 10 bases from J; bases unmatched to any gene: 9. CDR3 DNA: TGTGCCATCAGGCAGACTAGCGGGAGGAGAATGGAGCAGTTCTTC. Residues: CAIRQTSGRRMEQFF.

This clone has only one observation. The genes are TRBV28 and TRBJ1-2; D gene ambiguous. Per the germline V gene, CDR1 is MDHEN and CDR2 is SYDVKM. V lost 6 bases, J lost 5 bases, and 13 bases lay in between. The CDR3 consists of 13 residues. The CDR3 is CASRPTVLYGYTF. In nucleotides, the CDR3 is TGTGCCAGCAGACCGACGGTACTATATGGCTACACCTTC.

This clone was detected only once. The rearrangement links TRBV28 to TRBJ2-4; D may be TRBD2 (6 bases). Per the germline V gene, CDR1 is MDHEN and CDR2 is SYDVKM. V dropped 6 bases and J dropped 7 bases, with 13 bases sitting between them. The CDR3 spans 13 residues. This CDR3 is CASRPPGVNIQYF. In DNA form, the CDR3 reads TGTGCCAGCAGACCGCCGGGGGTGAACATTCAGTACTTC.

The chain couples TRBV19 to TRBJ1-6; D remains unclear. V lost 6 bases and J 9 bases, leaving 15 bases between the germline ends. The CDR3 consists of 14 residues. The germline V gene has CDR1 LNHDA and CDR2 SQIVND (reference sequence). CDR3 loop: CASSPEGEGSPLHF. The CDR3 nucleotides are TGTGCCAGTAGCCCTGAGGGAGAGGGTTCACCCCTCCACTTT.

A single count supports this clone. The rearrangement links TRBV4-1 to TRBJ1-5; possibly TRBD1 for D (5 bases). V was pared by 0 bases and J by 6 bases, with 9 bases between. CDR1 and CDR2 (germline): MGHRA, YSYEKL. The CDR3 runs to 14 residues. The CDR3 DNA is TGCGCCAGCAGCCAAGAACAGGCGGGTCAGCCCCAGCATTTT. Protein: CASSQEQAGQPQHF.

J is TRBJ2-2 and V is TRBV11-2; no clear D gene. Germline CDR1 and CDR2: SGHAT and FQNNGV. The germline V and J ends were trimmed by 5 bases and 8 bases, with 15 bases remaining between them. The CDR3 runs to 14 residues. This CDR3 is CASSRAQFTGELFF. The CDR3 coding sequence is TGTGCCAGCAGCCGAGCCCAGTTTACAGGGGAGCTGTTTTTT.

The CDR3 is CASSFGLAGGWQETQYF. CDR3 nucleotide sequence: TGTGCCAGCAGCTTCGGCCTAGCGGGAGGGTGGCAAGAGACCCAGTACTTC. This chain connects TRBV5-6 to TRBJ2-5, with 12 bases that match TRBD2. CDR1 and CDR2 (germline): SGHDT, YYEEEE. J gave up 2 bases and V 2 bases, and 7 bases lay outside the gene matches. The CDR3 runs 17 residues.

This clone was counted a few times. The CDR3 region has the DNA TGTGCCATCAGTGAGGCCAAACAGGGGGCTATTAACACTGAAGCTTTCTTT. Translated: CAISEAKQGAINTEAFF. This sequence joins TRBV10-3 and TRBJ1-1; 9 bases fit TRBD1. This CDR3 is built from 17 residues. The germline V gene has CDR1 ENHRY and CDR2 SYGVKD. V was pared by 2 bases and J by 2 bases, with 9 bases of the junction left unmatched.

The CDR3 DNA sequence: TGTGCCAGCAGCCAAGATTTGAATAGTCTAGGTGAGCAGTTCTTC. Its protein product is CASSQDLNSLGEQFF. V usage is TRBV3-1 (or the pseudogene TRBV3-2) and J usage is TRBJ2-1; D call uncertain. The CDR3 spans 15 residues. Germline V lookup: CDR1 LGHDT, CDR2 YNNKEL (reference sequence). V lost 0 bases to trimming and J lost 9 bases, with 15 bases between them.

This chain uses TRBV4-2 with TRBJ2-2, with D maybe TRBD2 (6 bases). This CDR3 is built from 17 residues. V was shortened by 3 bases and J by 2 bases, with 16 bases between the two germline ends. Per the germline V gene, CDR1 is LGHNA and CDR2 is YNFKEQ. The DNA for the CDR3 is TGTGCCAGCAGCCAGGAGGGGAGGAACGCTAACACCGGGGAGCTGTTTTTT. Its translation is CASSQEGRNANTGELFF.